This T cell receptor (beta chain) came from a study of PD-L1 blockade in urothelial cancer. Time point meaning: peripheral blood 6 weeks after treatment start. CDR1 and CDR2 from the germline V gene are WNHNN and SYGVQD (reference sequence). V lost 4 bases to trimming and J lost 4 bases; unmatched junction nucleotides: 2. This CDR3 contains 15 residues. Produced via immunoSEQ multiplex PCR; TCRdb's table is partial and in-frame only. The data contain fewer than 50,000 clones, 65% to 90% of them singletons. The source was PBMCs, collected around atezolizumab (anti-PD-L1) treatment. The sequence came from a man aged 60 to 69 with urothelial cancer. The chain uses TRBV10-1 and TRBJ2-1; TRBD2 aligns across 12 bases. CDR3 region: CASSGLAGAYNEQFF. The CDR3 nucleotides read TGCGCCAGCAGTGGACTAGCGGGAGCTTACAATGAGCAGTTCTTC.